This T cell receptor beta chain comes out of a study of T cell responses to AZD1222 COVID-19 vaccine. Study-wide results and caveats: In a largely white British group with more females than males, clonal diversity was possibly underestimated.

V gave up 5 bases and J gave up 5 bases; unmatched junction bases: 8. The CDR3 length is 15 residues. The germline V gene encodes CDR1 MNHEY and CDR2 SVGAGI. A note on this clone: Its target is not known.

TCRdb's table, derived via immunoSEQ multiplex PCR, lists solely in-frame clones and lacks some. The data contain some 120,000 clones, 70% to 90% of them singletons. Specimen: peripheral blood, collected on day 0 of AZD1222 vaccination. The receptor was isolated from an adult in good health. The chain couples TRBV6-5 to TRBJ1-4, with 7 bases matching TRBD1. The CDR3 loop is CASSLLDRLNEKLFF. The CDR3 DNA is TGTGCCAGCAGTCTTTTGGACAGGTTGAATGAAAAACTGTTTTTT.